This entry features one TCR beta chain sequence. Its specific antigen is unknown. No much larger clone exists at a distance of one base, and base qualities are not known. Spanning cysteine to phenylalanine, the CDR3 consists of 15 amino acids. Kept here is only the CDR3 DNA, which spans 45 bases and is read in frame from base 1. Here V drops 7 bases and J drops 2 bases, and the junction holds 4 bases not matched to any gene. This sample is part of a study of blood T cells in healthy people across ages (dated by TCRdb to between 2015 and 2017). With regard to the full study: In model experiments, roughly one uniquely barcoded TCR beta cDNA molecule per two T cells was captured by template switching. To avoid experimental bias, donors of different ages were randomly spread across the sequencing lanes. The study analyzed two additional independent replicas of 1 million unique cDNA reads from the same blood draw for two donors, one aged 18 to 29 and one aged 80 or older. Using deep sequencing normalized with unique cDNA molecular identifiers, the study measured how TCR beta repertoire diversity changes with age. The donors were split into four age groups: young (average approximately 16 years), middle-aged (about 40), aged (more than 60) and long-lived (approximately 80). General findings and caveats noted by the study authors: Total diversity estimates from one million sequenced T cells were considered lower bounds and underestimates. Compared with the aged group, more naive CD4+ T cells, fewer expanded clones and increased TCR diversity were shown by the long-lived group, suggesting age selection. Observed TCR beta diversity per million T cells fell roughly linearly with age, and a significant reduction was already apparent by age approximately 40. Because profiling used bulk unsorted PBMCs, naive and antigen-experienced compartments could not be compared conclusively. Because the CMV infection status of the donors was unknown, age-related changes in expanded clonotypes may potentially have been confounded. A strong correlation was found between observed TCR beta diversity and the percentage of naive T cells measured by flow cytometry.

Systemically healthy Caucasian individuals from Russia, about 38 in total and aged about 6 to 100 years, were included as donors. Each donor gave 8 to 10 milliliters of peripheral blood, drawn into EDTA-treated Vacutainer tubes. Ficoll-Paque density-gradient centrifugation was used to isolate PBMCs, with at least 6 million per sample. Total RNA was extracted from PBMCs with Trizol reagent, with at least 6 micrograms obtained per sample. For every donor, flow cytometry on a PBMC aliquot measured the percentage of naive CD45RAhigh/CD27high T cells. Library preparation was by 5' RACE. The sequencer was an Illumina HiSeq 2500. A second PCR of roughly 6 to 11 cycles was run with a J-beta primer mix and a sample-barcoded 5' primer. A template-switch 5' adaptor carrying 12 random nucleotides introduced a unique molecular identifier onto each TCR beta cDNA molecule. At least 2.5 million CDR3-containing paired-end reads were obtained from each sample. All of the RNA was converted into first-strand cDNA using the Mint cDNA synthesis kit, with a TRBC-specific oligonucleotide serving as the primer. All cDNA was treated with uracil-DNA glycosylase and then went through a first 18-cycle PCR with the universal primers M1SS and BC2_uni_R. The authors processed their data as follows. For normalization, 1 million high-quality reads were randomly selected from each sample, with every read carrying a distinct molecular identifier. Instead of being binned into consensus sequences, reads that shared molecular identifiers were thrown out. MiTCR, set to a Q25 quality threshold and the strictest error-elimination algorithm, was used for CDR3 identification, clonotype clustering and error correction. A nonparametric unseen species model with Euler transformation was used to estimate a lower bound on total TCR beta diversity. TCRdb reprocessing: public reads trimmed at Q25 with fastp, clones called with MiXCR, in-frame beta chains kept. One record per CDR3 amino acid sequence lists the most common genes and DNA. TCRdb, rather than the study authors, made the V and J calls. Present in this sample are approximately 1,000,000 distinct CDR3 sequences, about two fifths of which were seen just once. Clones ranked in the top ten supply around 13% of the sample.

The chain links TRBV12-3 or TRBV12-4 with TRBJ2-1, with 11 bases in between that match TRBD2. The material sequenced was blood. The sequence was collected from a man aged 18 to 35 in good health. The CDR3 in this case is CASTHSGGAYNEQFF. The DNA sequence is TGTGCCAGCACTCATAGCGGGGGGGCCTACAATGAGCAGTTCTTC.